These T cell receptor beta chains were read from a single sample in a study of control samples from healthy donors and cancer patients. The assay was immunoSEQ multiplex PCR, and TCRdb's table has in-frame clones only and misses some. Here the sample spans about 190,000 clones, approximately 90% being singletons. Material: blood. Every receptor here comes from a young man in good health. CDR3s include the opening cysteine and the closing phenylalanine or tryptophan. Fields, in order: V gene, D gene, J gene, clone size, CDR3 protein, CDR3 DNA. A D gene is named only where the DNA matches it firmly. Clone size, where shown, is once, few, many, or a class for clones that have expanded.

TRBV2	.	TRBJ2-1	.	CASSEAWGHNEQFF	TGTGCCAGCAGTGAAGCATGGGGGCACAATGAGCAGTTCTTC
TRBV6-6	TRBD1	TRBJ1-6	.	CASKPPGQGGGSPLHF	TGTGCCAGCAAACCTCCTGGACAGGGAGGTGGTTCACCCCTCCACTTT
TRBV3-1/TRBV3-2	TRBD1	TRBJ2-1	.	CASSSDRGPYNEQFF	TGTGCCAGCAGCTCGGACAGGGGGCCCTACAATGAGCAGTTCTTC
TRBV5-1	TRBD1	TRBJ2-1	once	CASSFGTGHSYNEQFF	TGCGCCAGCAGCTTCGGGACAGGGCATTCCTACAATGAGCAGTTCTTC
TRBV6-5	.	TRBJ1-2	once	CATRPGAVDYGYTF	TGTGCCACGAGGCCGGGAGCGGTAGATTATGGCTACACCTTC
TRBV6-5	.	TRBJ1-1	.	CASSLQGRPEAFF	TGTGCCAGCAGTCTTCAGGGAAGGCCTGAAGCTTTCTTT
TRBV2	.	TRBJ1-4	.	CASSVTGPHEKLFF	TGTGCCAGCAGCGTTACAGGGCCACATGAAAAACTGTTTTTT
TRBV27	.	TRBJ2-7	.	CASRSGTTPYEQYF	TGTGCCAGCAGGTCCGGGACAACCCCCTACGAGCAGTACTTC
TRBV6-4	.	TRBJ1-1	.	CASSLEENTEAFF	TGTGCCAGCAGTCTCGAGGAGAACACTGAAGCTTTCTTT
TRBV6-5	.	TRBJ2-5	.	CASRRMGEETQYF	TGTGCCAGCAGAAGAATGGGGGAAGAGACCCAGTACTTC
TRBV14	.	TRBJ1-1	.	CASSQVGFAGSNTEAFF	TGTGCCAGCAGCCAAGTGGGGTTTGCGGGTTCGAACACTGAAGCTTTCTTT
TRBV9	TRBD2	TRBJ2-7	.	CASSKGLANYEQYF	TGTGCCAGCAGCAAGGGACTAGCGAACTACGAGCAGTACTTC
TRBV9	.	TRBJ1-1	.	CASSVGVSMNTEAFF	TGTGCCAGCAGCGTAGGTGTGAGCATGAACACTGAAGCTTTCTTT
TRBV20-1	.	TRBJ1-2	.	CSASNSLGENYGYTF	TGCAGTGCTAGTAATTCTCTGGGCGAGAACTATGGCTACACCTTC
TRBV21-1	.	TRBJ2-1	.	CASETPRGPSYNEQFF	TGTGCCAGCGAAACACCGCGGGGCCCCTCCTACAATGAGCAGTTCTTC
TRBV10-3	.	TRBJ2-7	.	CAISGMLDYEQYF	TGTGCCATCAGCGGCATGCTGGATTACGAGCAGTACTTC
TRBV27	.	TRBJ1-2	.	CASSPGKNYGYTF	TGTGCCAGCTCGCCAGGCAAAAACTATGGCTACACCTTC
TRBV4-1	.	TRBJ1-6	.	CASSQPMGRSPLHF	TGCGCCAGCAGCCAGCCGATGGGGCGTTCACCCCTCCACTTT
TRBV11-2	.	TRBJ1-5	.	CASSLGGSNQPQHF	TGTGCCAGCAGCTTAGGAGGCAGCAATCAGCCCCAGCATTTT
TRBV6-5	.	TRBJ1-5	.	CASTWTESNQPQHF	TGTGCCAGCACCTGGACGGAGAGCAATCAGCCCCAGCATTTT
TRBV2	TRBD1	TRBJ1-5	.	CASKQGARGNQPQHF	TGTGCCAGCAAACAGGGGGCTCGTGGCAATCAGCCCCAGCATTTT
TRBV3-1/TRBV3-2	TRBD1	TRBJ1-4	.	CASSLGQGGEKLFF	TGTGCCAGCAGCCTCGGACAGGGCGGTGAAAAACTGTTTTTT
TRBV29-1	.	TRBJ1-1	.	CSGVIGGNTEAFF	TGCAGCGGGGTGATAGGTGGGAACACTGAAGCTTTCTTT
TRBV25-1	.	TRBJ1-2	.	CASSEYQQPSGYTF	TGTGCCAGCAGTGAATATCAGCAGCCGTCGGGCTACACCTTC
TRBV6-5	.	TRBJ1-1	once	CASSYRDRFGEAFF	TGTGCCAGCAGTTACCGTGACAGATTTGGCGAAGCTTTCTTT
TRBV3-1/TRBV3-2	TRBD1	TRBJ1-4	.	CASSQDRGQGSANRKKLFF	TGTGCCAGCAGCCAAGATAGGGGACAGGGAAGCGCGAATAGGAAAAAACTGTTTTTT
TRBV19	TRBD2	TRBJ2-1	.	CASSVGLAGGYNEQFF	TGTGCCAGTAGTGTCGGACTAGCGGGGGGCTACAATGAGCAGTTCTTC
TRBV27	.	TRBJ1-6	few	CASNWGGSYNSPLHF	TGTGCCAGCAATTGGGGGGGATCCTATAATTCACCCCTCCACTTT
TRBV11-3	TRBD1	TRBJ2-3	.	CASSLGVGQGADTQYF	TGTGCCAGCAGCTTAGGTGTTGGTCAGGGGGCAGATACGCAGTATTTT
TRBV5-6	.	TRBJ2-7	.	CASSARWTARGAYEQYF	TGTGCCAGCAGCGCACGGTGGACAGCCCGGGGGGCCTACGAGCAGTACTTC
TRBV3-1/TRBV3-2	.	TRBJ1-2	.	CASSQARYGYTF	TGTGCCAGCAGCCAAGCTCGGTATGGCTACACCTTC
TRBV2	.	TRBJ2-5	.	CASSAGTKETQYF	TGTGCCAGCAGTGCCGGGACCAAAGAGACCCAGTACTTC
TRBV5-4	TRBD2	TRBJ2-1	.	CASSPGTSGGADEQFF	TGTGCCAGCAGCCCAGGGACTAGCGGGGGGGCCGATGAGCAGTTCTTC
TRBV7-6	TRBD1	TRBJ1-1	.	CASSPGGLMNTEAFF	TGTGCCAGCAGCCCAGGGGGCCTCATGAACACTGAAGCTTTCTTT
TRBV5-1	.	TRBJ1-2	.	CASSQKTEAPLNYTF	TGCGCCAGCAGCCAAAAAACAGAGGCCCCCCTTAACTACACCTTC
TRBV5-1	.	TRBJ2-1	.	CASSPWTAYNEQFF	TGCGCCAGCAGCCCCTGGACGGCCTACAATGAGCAGTTCTTC
TRBV2	TRBD1	TRBJ1-1	.	CASSEDRGRGTEAFF	TGTGCCAGCAGTGAAGACAGGGGGCGCGGTACTGAAGCTTTCTTT
TRBV30	TRBD2	TRBJ2-3	few	CAWRGLAGREPQYF	TGTGCCTGGAGGGGACTAGCGGGACGTGAGCCGCAGTATTTT
TRBV5-1	.	TRBJ2-3	.	CASKDRTYTDTQYF	TGCGCCAGTAAAGACAGGACCTACACAGATACGCAGTATTTT
TRBV7-9	.	TRBJ1-4	.	CASSRQGSGGEKLFF	TGTGCCAGCAGCCGGCAGGGCTCTGGGGGGGAAAAACTGTTTTTT
TRBV11-2	TRBD1	TRBJ2-3	.	CASSLDRGTDTQYF	TGTGCCAGCAGCCTGGACAGGGGTACAGATACGCAGTATTTT
TRBV3-1/TRBV3-2	TRBD2	TRBJ2-3	.	CASSQDRISGGVADTQYF	TGTGCCAGCAGCCAAGATCGGATAAGCGGGGGGGTAGCAGATACGCAGTATTTT
TRBV7-2	TRBD2	TRBJ2-3	.	CASRPAGDDTQYF	TGTGCCAGCAGGCCCGCGGGAGACGATACGCAGTATTTT